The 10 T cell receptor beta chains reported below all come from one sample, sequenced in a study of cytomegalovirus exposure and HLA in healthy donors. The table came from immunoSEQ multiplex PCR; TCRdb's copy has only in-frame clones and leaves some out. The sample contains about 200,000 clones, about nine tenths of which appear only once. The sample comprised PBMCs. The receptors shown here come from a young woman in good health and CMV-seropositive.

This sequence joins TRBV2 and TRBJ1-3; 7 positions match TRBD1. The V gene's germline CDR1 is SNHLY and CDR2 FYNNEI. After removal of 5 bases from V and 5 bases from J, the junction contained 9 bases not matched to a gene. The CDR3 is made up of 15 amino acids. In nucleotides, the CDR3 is TGTGCCAGCAGTCCACAGGGGACGTTTAGAAACACCATATATTTT. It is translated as CASSPQGTFRNTIYF.

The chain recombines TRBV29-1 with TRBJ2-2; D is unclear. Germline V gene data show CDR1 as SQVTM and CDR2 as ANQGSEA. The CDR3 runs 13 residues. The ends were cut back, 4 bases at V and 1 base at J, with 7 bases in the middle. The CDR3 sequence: CSVGGRNTGELFF. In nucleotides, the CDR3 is TGCAGCGTTGGAGGAAGGAACACCGGGGAGCTGTTTTTT.

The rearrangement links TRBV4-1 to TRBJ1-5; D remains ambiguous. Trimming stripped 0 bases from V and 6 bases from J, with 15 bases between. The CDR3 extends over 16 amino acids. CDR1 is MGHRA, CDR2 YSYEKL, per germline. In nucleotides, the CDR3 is TGCGCCAGCAGCCAAGATATGGAGTATTTGGGTCAGCCCCAGCATTTT. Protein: CASSQDMEYLGQPQHF.

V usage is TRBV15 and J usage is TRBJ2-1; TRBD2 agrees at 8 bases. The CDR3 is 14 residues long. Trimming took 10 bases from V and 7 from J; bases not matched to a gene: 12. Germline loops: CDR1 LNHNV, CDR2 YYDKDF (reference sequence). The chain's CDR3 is CASTASGSWNEQFF. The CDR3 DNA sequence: TGTGCCAGCACAGCGAGCGGGAGTTGGAATGAGCAGTTCTTC.

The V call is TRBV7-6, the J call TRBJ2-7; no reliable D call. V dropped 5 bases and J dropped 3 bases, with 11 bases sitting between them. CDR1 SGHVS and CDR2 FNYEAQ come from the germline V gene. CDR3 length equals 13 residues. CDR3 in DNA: TGTGCCAGCAGCGAGAGTTCGGTCTACGAGCAGTACTTC. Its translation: CASSESSVYEQYF.

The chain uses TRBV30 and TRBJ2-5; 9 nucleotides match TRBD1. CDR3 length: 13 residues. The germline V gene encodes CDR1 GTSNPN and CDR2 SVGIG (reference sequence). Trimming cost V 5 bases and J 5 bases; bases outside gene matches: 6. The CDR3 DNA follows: TGTGCCTGGGCACAGGGGGCCTTGGAGACCCAGTACTTC. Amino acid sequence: CAWAQGALETQYF. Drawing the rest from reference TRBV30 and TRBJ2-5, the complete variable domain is SQTIHQWPATLVQPVGSPLSLECTVEGTSNPNLYWYRQAAGRGLQLLFYSVGIGQISSEVPQNLSASRPQDRQFILSSKKLLLSDSGFYLCAWAQGALETQYFGPGTRLLVL.

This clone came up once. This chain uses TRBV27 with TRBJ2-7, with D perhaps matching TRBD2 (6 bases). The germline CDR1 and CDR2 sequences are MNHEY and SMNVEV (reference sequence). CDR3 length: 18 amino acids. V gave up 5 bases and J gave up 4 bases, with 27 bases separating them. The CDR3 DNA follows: TGTGCCAGCAGTCCAGGGATCCCCCTTAGCGGAGATCTGTACGAGCAGTACTTC. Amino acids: CASSPGIPLSGDLYEQYF.

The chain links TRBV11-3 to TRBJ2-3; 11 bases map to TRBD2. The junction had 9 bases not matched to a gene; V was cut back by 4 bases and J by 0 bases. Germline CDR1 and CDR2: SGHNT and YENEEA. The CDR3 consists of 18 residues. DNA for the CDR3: TGTGCCAGCAGCTCAGGGACTAGCGGCCTCTCTAGCACAGATACGCAGTATTTT. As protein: CASSSGTSGLSSTDTQYF.

Written as DNA, the CDR3 is TGTGCCAGCAGTGGGGACAGGGCGAGCTCCTACGAGCAGTACTTC. Translating gives CASSGDRASSYEQYF. V is TRBV28 and J is TRBJ2-7; 9 positions match TRBD1. Germline CDR1 MDHEN, CDR2 SYDVKM. V shed 5 bases, J shed 0 bases, and the junction held 5 bases outside the gene matches. The CDR3 extends over 15 amino acids.

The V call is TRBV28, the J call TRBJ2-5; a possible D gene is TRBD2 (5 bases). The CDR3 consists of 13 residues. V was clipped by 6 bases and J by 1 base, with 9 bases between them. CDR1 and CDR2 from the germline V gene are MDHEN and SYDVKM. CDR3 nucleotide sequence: TGTGCCAGCAGCCTAGCTAGCCAAGAGACCCAGTACTTC. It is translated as CASSLASQETQYF.